Below, 15 T cell receptor beta chains from the same sample are listed, as sequenced in a study of blood T cells in healthy people across ages. Primers used in a second PCR of roughly 6 to 11 cycles were a sample-barcoded 5' primer and a J-beta primer mix. MiXCR, run by TCRdb on the 5' RACE reads, gives a single entry per CDR3 protein. Found here are about 1.1 million distinct CDR3 sequences, around two fifths of them singletons; the top ten hold less than 15%. Sequenced sample: blood. These receptors all stem from a man aged 18 to 30 in good health.

As to this clonotype: A much larger clone differs from this one at a single base, so this may be a read error. V is TRBV12-3 or TRBV12-4 and J is TRBJ2-7; the D is unclear. V lost 5 bases to trimming and J lost 3 bases, with 11 bases between them. The CDR3 runs to 13 residues. Here the CDR3 DNA reads TGTGCCAGCAGTCCGGACCAGCACTACGAGCAGTACTTC. Translated: CASSPDQHYEQYF.

The rearrangement links TRBV20-1 to TRBJ1-2; no firm D call. Per the germline V gene, CDR1 is DFQATT and CDR2 is SNEGSKA (reference sequence). The length of the CDR3 is 10 residues. With 6 bases removed from V and 2 bases from J, the gap between germline ends came to 4 bases. CDR3 sequence reads: CSARNYGYTF. CDR3 in DNA: TGCAGTGCCCGGAACTATGGCTACACCTTC.

Concerning this clonotype itself: A much larger clone lies a single base off, so this may be a read error. The chain couples TRBV4-3 to TRBJ2-1; unclear D gene. The ends were cut back, 0 bases at V and 3 bases at J, with 15 bases in the middle. The length of the CDR3 is 17 residues. The germline CDR1 and CDR2 sequences are LGHNA and YSLEER. CDR3: CASSQESEEVVYNEQFF. The CDR3 DNA reads as TGCGCCAGCAGCCAAGAGTCCGAAGAGGTGGTCTACAATGAGCAGTTCTTC.

This CDR3 is CASSQGGRRDEQYF. CDR3 nucleotides: TGTGCCAGCAGCCAAGGTGGTCGTCGGGACGAGCAGTACTTC. The chain combines TRBV3-1 with TRBJ2-7; D is uncertain. Germline-derived CDR1 and CDR2 are LGHDT and YNNKEL (reference sequence). The CDR3 runs to 14 residues. Trimming removed 1 base from V and 5 bases from J, with 12 bases in between.

The rearrangement uses TRBV6-6 and TRBJ2-1; TRBD1 matches at 7 bases. The J call may be wrong; the DNA end is better matched by TRBJ2-7. The CDR3 covers 15 residues. Germline CDR1 reads MNHNY; CDR2 reads SVGAGI (reference sequence). CDR3 bases: TGTGCCAGCAGTAGACGACAGGGAAATTACAATGAGCAGTACTTC. Residues: CASSRRQGNYNEQYF.

This clonotype turned up a few times. The chain uses TRBV7-2 and TRBJ1-5, with TRBD1 as a possible D gene (6 bases). Trimming left V 5 bases short and J 0 bases short, with 11 bases between. The CDR3 spans 15 residues. Germline V gene sequence: CDR1 SGHTA, CDR2 FQGNSA. CDR3 in DNA: TGTGCCAGCAGCCCCGGGGACAATAGCAATCAGCCCCAGCATTTT. Protein: CASSPGDNSNQPQHF. Full variable domain (rest looked up from reference TRBV7-2 and TRBJ1-5): GAGVSQSPSNKVTEKGKDVELRCDPISGHTALYWYRQSLGQGLEFLIYFQGNSAPDKSGLPSDRFSAERTGGSVSTLTIQRTQQEDSAVYLCASSPGDNSNQPQHFGDGTRLSIL.

The V gene is TRBV6-2 or TRBV6-3, the J gene TRBJ1-3; no definite D call. Germline values: CDR1 MNHEY, CDR2 SVGEGT. V lost 2 bases, J lost 0 bases, and 8 bases lay in between. The CDR3 is 15 amino acids. The CDR3 protein is CASSYVPRSGNTIYF. Written as DNA, the CDR3 is TGTGCCAGCAGTTACGTCCCCCGCTCTGGAAACACCATATATTTT.

The sample holds a few counts of this clonotype. V usage is TRBV29-1 and J usage is TRBJ2-5; TRBD1 agrees at 9 bases. CDR1 and CDR2 from the germline V gene are SQVTM and ANQGSEA. J gave up 11 bases and V 6 bases, and 7 bases lay outside the gene matches. The CDR3 loop spans 11 amino acids. CDR3 DNA: TGCAGCGTGGGGACAGGGTTGATTCAGTACTTC. It codes for CSVGTGLIQYF.

The rearrangement joins TRBV20-1 to TRBJ1-5; D perhaps matches TRBD1 (5 bases). CDR3 length equals 13 residues. Trimming removed 4 bases from V and 6 bases from J, with 13 bases in between. CDR1 is DFQATT and CDR2 is SNEGSKA in the germline V gene (reference sequence). For the CDR3, the DNA is TGCAGTGCTAACAGTGGGGGTACTCAGCCCCAGCATTTT. Translating it yields CSANSGGTQPQHF.

In DNA, the CDR3 is TGTGCCAGCAGTTTTGGGGGGGGCCCGTACAATGAGCAGTTCTTC. Protein product: CASSFGGGPYNEQFF. V is TRBV12-3 or TRBV12-4 and J is TRBJ2-1; a possible D gene is TRBD2 (7 bases). This CDR3 has 15 amino acids. With 3 bases removed from V and 4 bases from J, the gap between germline ends came to 13 bases.

V and J are TRBV6-6 and TRBJ1-1; D is perhaps TRBD1 (5 bases). The CDR3 extends over 16 amino acids. Per germline, CDR1 MNHNY and CDR2 SVGAGI (reference sequence). Between the trimmed V and J ends, which lost 5 bases and 1 base, there was a span of 17 bases. The DNA of the CDR3 is TGTGCCAGCAGTCCTATGGCTGGGCAGGGGAACACTGAAGCTTTCTTT. It specifies CASSPMAGQGNTEAFF.

The chain has TRBV7-9 and TRBJ2-1; 11 bases are shared with TRBD2. Unmatched junction bases numbered 4, after V lost 5 bases and J lost 4 bases. The CDR3 has 15 residues. CDR1 and CDR2 from the germline V gene are SEHNR and FQNEAQ (reference sequence). CDR3 coding DNA: TGTGCCAGCAGCCCGACTAGCGGGGAATACAATGAGCAGTTCTTC. It translates to CASSPTSGEYNEQFF. Looking up the rest from reference TRBV7-9 and TRBJ2-1 gives the full variable domain: DTGVSQNPRHKITKRGQNVTFRCDPISEHNRLYWYRQTLGQGPEFLTYFQNEAQLEKSRLLSDRFSAERPKGSFSTLEIQRTEQGDSAMYLCASSPTSGEYNEQFFGPGTRLTVL.

This clonotype was seen a few times. The V and J genes are TRBV10-3 and TRBJ1-2; D uncertain. Per the germline V gene, CDR1 is ENHRY and CDR2 is SYGVKD. This CDR3 spans 14 amino acids. V shed 0 bases and J shed 1 base, with 6 bases lying between them. CDR3 nucleotide sequence: TGTGCCATCAGTGAGTCATACAGTAACTATGGCTACACCTTC. Residues: CAISESYSNYGYTF.

The V and J genes are TRBV14 and TRBJ2-7; D might be TRBD1 or TRBD2, each matching 5 bases. The DNA end lines up better with TRBJ2-5; the J call may be wrong. The CDR3 is made up of 14 amino acids. Germline lookup yields CDR1 SGHDN and CDR2 FVKESK. The CDR3 region has the DNA TGTGCCAGCAGCATCTCCGGGACGCTCGGGACCCAGTACTTC. Encoded protein: CASSISGTLGTQYF.

This clonotype was found a few times. The rearrangement links TRBV6-2 or TRBV6-3 to TRBJ1-2, with D perhaps TRBD1 (6 bases). CDR3 length: 12 residues. The germline gives CDR1 MNHEY, CDR2 SVGEGT. Trimming removed 5 bases at V and 8 bases at J, with 12 bases between. The DNA of the CDR3 is TGTGCCAGCAGTCCGGGGACAACCGGCTACACCTTC. Amino acids: CASSPGTTGYTF.